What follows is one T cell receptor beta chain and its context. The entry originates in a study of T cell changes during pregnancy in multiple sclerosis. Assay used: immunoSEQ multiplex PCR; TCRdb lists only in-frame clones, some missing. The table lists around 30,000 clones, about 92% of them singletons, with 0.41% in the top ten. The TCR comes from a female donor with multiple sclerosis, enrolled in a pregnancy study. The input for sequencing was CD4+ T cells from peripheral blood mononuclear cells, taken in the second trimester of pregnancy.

The CDR3 DNA sequence: TGTGCCAGCAGTTACGAGAGGGGGCTCTACGAGCAGTACTTC. Its translation is CASSYERGLYEQYF. V usage is TRBV6-6 and J usage is TRBJ2-7, with TRBD1 matching 7 bases. There are 14 residues in the CDR3. The germline V gene has CDR1 MNHNY and CDR2 SVGAGI (reference sequence). The J segment lost 3 bases and the V segment lost 2 bases, leaving 4 bases of the junction unmatched.